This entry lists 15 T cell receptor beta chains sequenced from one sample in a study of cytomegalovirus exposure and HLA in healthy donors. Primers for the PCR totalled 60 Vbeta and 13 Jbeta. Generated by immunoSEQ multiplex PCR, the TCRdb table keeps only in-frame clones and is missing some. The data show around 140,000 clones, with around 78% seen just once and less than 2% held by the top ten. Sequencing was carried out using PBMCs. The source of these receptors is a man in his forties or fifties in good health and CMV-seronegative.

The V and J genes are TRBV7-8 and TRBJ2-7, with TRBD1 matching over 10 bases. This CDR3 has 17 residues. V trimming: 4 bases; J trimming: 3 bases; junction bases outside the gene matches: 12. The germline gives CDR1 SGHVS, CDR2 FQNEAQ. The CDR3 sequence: CASSSSGQGTPDYEQYF. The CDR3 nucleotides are TGTGCCAGCAGCTCCTCGGGACAGGGGACTCCTGACTACGAGCAGTACTTC.

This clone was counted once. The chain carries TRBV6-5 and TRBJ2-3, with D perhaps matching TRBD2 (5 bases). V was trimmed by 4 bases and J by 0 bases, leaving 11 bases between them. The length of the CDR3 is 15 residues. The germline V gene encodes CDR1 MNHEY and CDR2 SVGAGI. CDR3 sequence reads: CASSSLPGSTDTQYF. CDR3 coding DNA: TGTGCCAGCAGTTCGCTCCCGGGGAGCACAGATACGCAGTATTTT.

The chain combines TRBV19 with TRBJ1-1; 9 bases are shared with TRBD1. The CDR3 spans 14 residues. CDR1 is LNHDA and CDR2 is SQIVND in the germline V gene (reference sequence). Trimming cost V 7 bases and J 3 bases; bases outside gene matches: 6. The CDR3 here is CASMPGQGYTEAFF. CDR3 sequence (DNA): TGTGCCAGTATGCCGGGACAGGGATACACTGAAGCTTTCTTT.

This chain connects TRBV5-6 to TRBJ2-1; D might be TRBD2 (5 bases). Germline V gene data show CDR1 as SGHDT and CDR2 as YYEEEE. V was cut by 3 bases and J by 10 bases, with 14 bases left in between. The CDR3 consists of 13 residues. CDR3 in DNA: TGTGCCAGCAGCTCGGGTCGTCCGGGGGAGCAGTTCTTC. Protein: CASSSGRPGEQFF. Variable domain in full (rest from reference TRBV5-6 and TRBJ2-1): DAGVTQSPTHLIKTRGQQVTLRCSPKSGHDTVSWYQQALGQGPQFIFQYYEEEERQRGNFPDRFSGHQFPNYSSELNVNALLLGDSALYLCASSSGRPGEQFFGPGTRLTVL.

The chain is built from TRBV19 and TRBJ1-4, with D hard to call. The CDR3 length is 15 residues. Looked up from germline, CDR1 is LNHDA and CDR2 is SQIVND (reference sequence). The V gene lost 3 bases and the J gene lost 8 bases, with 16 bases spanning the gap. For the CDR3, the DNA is TGTGCCAGTAGTATTTTGGGAGATGGAGAGGAAAAACTGTTTTTT. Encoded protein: CASSILGDGEEKLFF.

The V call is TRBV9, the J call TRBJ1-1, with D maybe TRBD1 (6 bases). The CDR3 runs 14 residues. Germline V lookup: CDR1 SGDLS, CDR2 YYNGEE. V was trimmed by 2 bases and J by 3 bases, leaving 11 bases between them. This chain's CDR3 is CASSVQGLDTEAFF. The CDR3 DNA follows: TGTGCCAGCAGCGTTCAGGGGCTGGACACTGAAGCTTTCTTT.

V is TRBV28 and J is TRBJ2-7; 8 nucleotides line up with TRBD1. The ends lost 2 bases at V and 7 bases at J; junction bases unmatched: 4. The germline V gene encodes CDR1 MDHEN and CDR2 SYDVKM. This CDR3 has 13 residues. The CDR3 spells CASSLPDRGEQYF. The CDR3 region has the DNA TGTGCCAGCAGTTTACCTGACAGGGGTGAGCAGTACTTC.

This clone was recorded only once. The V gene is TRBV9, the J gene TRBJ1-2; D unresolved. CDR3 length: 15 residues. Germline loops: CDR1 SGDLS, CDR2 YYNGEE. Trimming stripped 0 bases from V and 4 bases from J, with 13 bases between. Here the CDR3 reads CASSVEASPSYGYTF. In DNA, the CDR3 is TGTGCCAGCAGCGTAGAAGCGTCCCCCAGCTATGGCTACACCTTC.

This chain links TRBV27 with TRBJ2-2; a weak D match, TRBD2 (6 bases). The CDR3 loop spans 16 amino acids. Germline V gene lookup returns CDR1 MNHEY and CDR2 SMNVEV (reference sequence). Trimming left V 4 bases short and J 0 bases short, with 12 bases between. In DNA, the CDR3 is TGTGCCAGCAGTTCTCTCGGGGGACCGAACACCGGGGAGCTGTTTTTT. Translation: CASSSLGGPNTGELFF.

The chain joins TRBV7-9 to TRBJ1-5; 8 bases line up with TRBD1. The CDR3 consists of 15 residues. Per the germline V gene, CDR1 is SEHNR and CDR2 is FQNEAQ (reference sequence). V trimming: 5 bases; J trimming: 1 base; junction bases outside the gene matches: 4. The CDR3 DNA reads TGTGCCAGCAGCCCGGACAGGGTCAGCAATCAGCCCCAGCATTTT. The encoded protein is CASSPDRVSNQPQHF.

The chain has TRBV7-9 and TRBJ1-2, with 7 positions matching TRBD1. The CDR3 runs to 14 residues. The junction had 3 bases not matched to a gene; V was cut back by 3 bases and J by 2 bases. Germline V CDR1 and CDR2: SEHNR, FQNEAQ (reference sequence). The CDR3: CASSLGQRNYGYTF. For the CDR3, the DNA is TGTGCCAGCAGCTTGGGACAGAGGAACTATGGCTACACCTTC.

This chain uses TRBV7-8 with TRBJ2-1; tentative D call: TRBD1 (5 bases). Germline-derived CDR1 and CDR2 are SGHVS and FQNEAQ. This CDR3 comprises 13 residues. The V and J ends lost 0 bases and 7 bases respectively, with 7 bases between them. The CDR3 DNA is TGTGCCAGCAGCTTAGCGGGGCGTAATGAGCAGTTCTTC. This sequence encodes CASSLAGRNEQFF.

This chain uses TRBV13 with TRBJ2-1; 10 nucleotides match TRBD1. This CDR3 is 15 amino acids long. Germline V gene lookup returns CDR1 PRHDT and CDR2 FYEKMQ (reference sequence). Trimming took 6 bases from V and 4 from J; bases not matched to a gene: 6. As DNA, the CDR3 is TGTGCCAGCAGTACCCGGGACAGGGGATACAATGAGCAGTTCTTC. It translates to CASSTRDRGYNEQFF.

The CDR3: CASSQGGGYQQQETQYF. The CDR3 DNA sequence: TGCGCCAGCAGCCAAGGGGGGGGGTACCAGCAACAAGAGACCCAGTACTTC. The chain recombines TRBV4-3 with TRBJ2-5, with 7 nucleotides matching TRBD2. CDR3 size: 17 residues. The V segment lost 1 base and the J segment 2 bases; nucleotides outside the gene matches: 10. CDR1 and CDR2 (germline): LGHNA, YSLEER.

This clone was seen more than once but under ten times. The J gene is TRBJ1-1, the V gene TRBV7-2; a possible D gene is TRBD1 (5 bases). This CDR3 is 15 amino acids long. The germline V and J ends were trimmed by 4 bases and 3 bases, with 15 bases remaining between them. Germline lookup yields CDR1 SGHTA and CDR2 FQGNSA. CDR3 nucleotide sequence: TGTGCCAGCAGCTCGTCACACTGGGGGGACACTGAAGCTTTCTTT. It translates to CASSSSHWGDTEAFF.